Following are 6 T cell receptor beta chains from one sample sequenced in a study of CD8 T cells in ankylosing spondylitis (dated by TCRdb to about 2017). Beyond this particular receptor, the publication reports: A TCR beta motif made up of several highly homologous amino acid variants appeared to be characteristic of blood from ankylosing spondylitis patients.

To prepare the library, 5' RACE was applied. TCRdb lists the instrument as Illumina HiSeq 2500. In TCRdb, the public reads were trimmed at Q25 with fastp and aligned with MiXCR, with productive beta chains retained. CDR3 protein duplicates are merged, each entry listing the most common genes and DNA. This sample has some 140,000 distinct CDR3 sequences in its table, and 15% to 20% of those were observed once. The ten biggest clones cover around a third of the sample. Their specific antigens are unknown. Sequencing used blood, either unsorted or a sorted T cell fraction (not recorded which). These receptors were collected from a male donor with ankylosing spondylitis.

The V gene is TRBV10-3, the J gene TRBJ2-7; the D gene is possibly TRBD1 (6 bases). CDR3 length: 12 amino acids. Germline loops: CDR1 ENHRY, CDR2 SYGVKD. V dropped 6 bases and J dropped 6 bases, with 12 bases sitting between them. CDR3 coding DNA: TGTGCCATCAGCCCAGGGGCAAGCGAGCAGTACTTC. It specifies CAISPGASEQYF.

CDR3 coding DNA: TGTGCCAGCAGCCAAGACGTGGGGACCCTAGCCAAAAACATTCAGTACTTC. Its translation is CASSQDVGTLAKNIQYF. V gene TRBV3-1 combines with J gene TRBJ2-4, with D possibly called TRBD1 or TRBD2 (5 bases each). Germline V gene sequence: CDR1 LGHDT, CDR2 YNNKEL (reference sequence). V was shortened by 0 bases and J by 0 bases, with 12 bases between the two germline ends. The CDR3 is 17 residues long.

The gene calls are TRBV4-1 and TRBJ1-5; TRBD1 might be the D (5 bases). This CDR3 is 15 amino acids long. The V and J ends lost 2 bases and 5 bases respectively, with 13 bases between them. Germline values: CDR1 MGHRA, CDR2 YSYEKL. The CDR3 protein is CASSQMDTGYQPQHF. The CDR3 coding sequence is TGCGCCAGCAGCCAAATGGACACGGGGTATCAGCCCCAGCATTTT.

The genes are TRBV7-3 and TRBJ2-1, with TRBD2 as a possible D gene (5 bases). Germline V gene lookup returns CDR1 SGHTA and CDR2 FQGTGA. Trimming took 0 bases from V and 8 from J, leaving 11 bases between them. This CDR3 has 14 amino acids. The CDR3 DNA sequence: TGTGCCAGCAGCTTAACAGCGGCTACCTATGAGCAGTTCTTC. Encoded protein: CASSLTAATYEQFF.

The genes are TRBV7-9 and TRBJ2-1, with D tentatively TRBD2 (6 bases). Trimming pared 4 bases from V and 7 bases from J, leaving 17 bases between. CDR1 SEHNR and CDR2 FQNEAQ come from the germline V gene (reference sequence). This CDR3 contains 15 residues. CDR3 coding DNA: TGTGCCAGCAGCTCTAGCGACCGAGGGAGGAATGAGCAGTTCTTC. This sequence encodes CASSSSDRGRNEQFF.

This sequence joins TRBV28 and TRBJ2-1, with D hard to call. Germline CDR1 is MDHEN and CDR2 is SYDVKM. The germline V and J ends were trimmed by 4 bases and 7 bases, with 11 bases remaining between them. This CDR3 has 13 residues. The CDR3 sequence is CASSSRLENEQFF. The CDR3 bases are TGTGCCAGCAGTTCACGGTTGGAGAATGAGCAGTTCTTC.